The clone carrying this T cell receptor (beta chain) was detected once. The junction differs from germline at one of its ends, possibly a read error. This entry comes from a study of CD8+CD57+ T cells in acquired aplastic anemia. The germline V gene encodes CDR1 ENHRY and CDR2 SYGVKD. CDR3 length equals 15 residues. According to the study, genomic DNA was the template for TCR beta VDJ and CDR3 profiling. Each CDR3 protein gets one entry after TCRdb re-called the reads with MiXCR. The data show around 400,000 distinct CDR3 sequences, with approximately 70% seen just once and more than 3.5% held by the top ten.

The sequence was obtained from a human donor in good health, serving as a control. The source material was sorted CD4+, CD8+, or CD8+CD57+ T cells (not recorded which) from PBMCs. This chain links TRBV10-3 with TRBJ2-1; 9 nucleotides align to TRBD2. The CDR3 DNA is TGTGCCAGCAGCTTCACAGCGGGGGGCTACGGTGAGCAGTTTTTC. Its translation: CASSFTAGGYGEQFF.